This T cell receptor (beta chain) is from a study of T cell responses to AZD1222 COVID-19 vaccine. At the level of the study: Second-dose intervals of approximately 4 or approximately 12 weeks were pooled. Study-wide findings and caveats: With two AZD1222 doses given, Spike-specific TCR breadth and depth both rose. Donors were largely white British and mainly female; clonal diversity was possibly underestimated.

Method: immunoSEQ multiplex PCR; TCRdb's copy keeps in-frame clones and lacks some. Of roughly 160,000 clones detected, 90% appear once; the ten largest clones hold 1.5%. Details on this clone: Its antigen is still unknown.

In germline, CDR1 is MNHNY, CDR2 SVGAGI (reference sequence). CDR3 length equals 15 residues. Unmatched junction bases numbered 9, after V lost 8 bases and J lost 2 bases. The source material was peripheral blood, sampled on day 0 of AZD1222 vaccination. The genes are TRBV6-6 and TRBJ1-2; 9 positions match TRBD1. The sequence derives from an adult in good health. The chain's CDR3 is CASVSPGQGNYGYTF. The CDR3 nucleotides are TGTGCCAGCGTATCTCCGGGACAGGGAAACTATGGCTACACCTTC.